This T cell receptor beta chain was found in a study of CD8 T cells in ankylosing spondylitis. Notes on the study in general: Seemingly distinctive of ankylosing spondylitis blood was a TCR beta motif formed by eight highly homologous variants. Reportedly, matched ankylosing spondylitis synovial fluid was significantly enriched for disease-linked clones. Existing reports had already noted some motif variants in reactive arthritis synovial fluid and blood.

Comments on this clonotype: No antigen is known for it.

5'-RACE, quantitative and with molecular barcodes, yielded the TCR beta libraries. TCRdb called the 5' RACE reads again in MiXCR, with one record for every CDR3 protein. Among 150,000 to 200,000 distinct CDR3 sequences listed, roughly 31% were seen once. This CDR3 is built from 13 residues. The ends were cut back, 5 bases at V and 4 bases at J, with 11 bases in the middle. Germline loops: CDR1 LNHNV, CDR2 YYDKDF (reference sequence). The clonotype originates from a male donor with ankylosing spondylitis. The source material was synovial fluid, either unsorted or a sorted T cell fraction (not recorded which). The V gene is TRBV15, the J gene TRBJ1-1; D is ambiguous. The CDR3 DNA reads as TGTGCCACCAGCCTGGGAGGATTCACTGAAGCTTTCTTT. This translates into CATSLGGFTEAFF.